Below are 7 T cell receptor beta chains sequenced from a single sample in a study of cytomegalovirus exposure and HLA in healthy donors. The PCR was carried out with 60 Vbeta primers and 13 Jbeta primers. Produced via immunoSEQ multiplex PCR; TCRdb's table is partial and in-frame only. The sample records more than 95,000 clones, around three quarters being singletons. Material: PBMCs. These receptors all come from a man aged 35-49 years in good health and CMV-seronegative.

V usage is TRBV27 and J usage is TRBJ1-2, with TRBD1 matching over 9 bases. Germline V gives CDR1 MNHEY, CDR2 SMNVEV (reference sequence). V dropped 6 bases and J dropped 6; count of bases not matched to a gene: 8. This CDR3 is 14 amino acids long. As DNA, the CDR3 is TGTGCCAGCAGGGCGGGACAGGGAAACGATGGCTACACCTTC. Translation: CASRAGQGNDGYTF.

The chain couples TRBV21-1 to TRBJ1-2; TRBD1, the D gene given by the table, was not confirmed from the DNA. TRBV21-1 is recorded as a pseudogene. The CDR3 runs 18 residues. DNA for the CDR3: TGTGCCAGCAACAGGGGGGGGACACCCATAAAAGGTAGCTATGGCTACACCTTC. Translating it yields CASNRGGTPIKGSYGYTF.

This CDR3 is CASSLTGQTLDTQYF. The CDR3 coding sequence is TGTGCCAGCTCACTGACGGGACAGACACTAGATACGCAGTATTTT. This chain joins TRBV6-5 and TRBJ2-3, with TRBD1 matching over 7 bases. This CDR3 contains 15 residues. Germline V gene data show CDR1 as MNHEY and CDR2 as SVGAGI. J was trimmed by 5 bases and V by 8 bases; bases with no gene match: 13.

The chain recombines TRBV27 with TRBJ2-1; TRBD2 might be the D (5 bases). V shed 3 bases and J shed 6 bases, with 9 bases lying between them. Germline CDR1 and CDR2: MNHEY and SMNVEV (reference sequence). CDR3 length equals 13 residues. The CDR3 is CASSFGVSNEQFF. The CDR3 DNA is TGTGCCAGCAGTTTCGGGGTTTCCAATGAGCAGTTCTTC.

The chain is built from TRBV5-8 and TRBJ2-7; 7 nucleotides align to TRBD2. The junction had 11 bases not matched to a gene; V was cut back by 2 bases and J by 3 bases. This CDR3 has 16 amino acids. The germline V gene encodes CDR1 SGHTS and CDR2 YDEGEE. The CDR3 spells CASSLLGPAGSYEQYF. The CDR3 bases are TGTGCCAGCAGCTTATTGGGCCCAGCGGGGAGCTACGAGCAGTACTTC.

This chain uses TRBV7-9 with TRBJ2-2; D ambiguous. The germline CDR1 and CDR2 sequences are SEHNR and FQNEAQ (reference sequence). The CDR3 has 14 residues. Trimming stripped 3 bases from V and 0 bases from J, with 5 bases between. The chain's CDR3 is CASSLSPNTGELFF. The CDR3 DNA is TGTGCCAGCAGCTTGTCTCCGAACACCGGGGAGCTGTTTTTT.

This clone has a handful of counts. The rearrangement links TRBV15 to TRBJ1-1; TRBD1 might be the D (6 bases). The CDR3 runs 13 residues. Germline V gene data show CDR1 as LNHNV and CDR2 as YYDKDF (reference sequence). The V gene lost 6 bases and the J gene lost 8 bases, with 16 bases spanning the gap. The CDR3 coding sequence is TGTGCCACCAGGGGGACACGGACTGGGGAAGCTTTCTTT. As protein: CATRGTRTGEAFF.